This TCR beta chain is from a study of CD8+ T cells in alopecia areata. Sequencing relied on a cDNA template that was reverse transcribed from extracted RNA. Repertoires were generated with immunoSEQ multiplex PCR, while TCRdb's copy carries only in-frame clones and drops some. The table has approximately 45,000 clones, 65% seen once. The CDR3 contains 15 residues. J was trimmed by 0 bases and V by 3 bases; bases with no gene match: 3. Germline values: CDR1 LGHNA, CDR2 YSLEER. Treatment meaning: oral pan-JAK inhibitor, 5-10 mg twice daily. The chain recombines TRBV4-3 with TRBJ2-7; 9 bases agree with TRBD1. The sequence came from a human donor with alopecia areata. The sequencing here drew on CD8+ T cells sorted from blood, taken at week 4, from a patient treated with tofacitinib. The chain's CDR3 is CASSQGTGSSYEQYF. The DNA of the CDR3 is TGCGCCAGCAGCCAGGGGACAGGGAGCTCCTACGAGCAGTACTTC.